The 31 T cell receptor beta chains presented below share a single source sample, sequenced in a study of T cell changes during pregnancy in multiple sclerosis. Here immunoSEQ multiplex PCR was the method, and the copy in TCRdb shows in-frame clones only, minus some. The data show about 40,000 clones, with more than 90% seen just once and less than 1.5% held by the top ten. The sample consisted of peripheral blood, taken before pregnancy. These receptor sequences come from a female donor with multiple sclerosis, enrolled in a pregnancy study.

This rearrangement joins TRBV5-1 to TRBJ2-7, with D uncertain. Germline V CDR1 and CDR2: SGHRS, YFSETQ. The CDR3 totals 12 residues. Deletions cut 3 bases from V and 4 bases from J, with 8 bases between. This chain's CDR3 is CASSSTGYEQYF. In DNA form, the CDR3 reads TGCGCCAGCAGCTCTACCGGTTACGAGCAGTACTTC.

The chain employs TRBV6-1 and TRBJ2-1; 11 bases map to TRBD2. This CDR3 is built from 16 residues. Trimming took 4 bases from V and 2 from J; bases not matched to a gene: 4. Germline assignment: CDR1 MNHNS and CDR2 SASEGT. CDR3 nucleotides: TGTGCCAGCAGTGTGACTAGCGGGGCGACCTACAATGAGCAGTTCTTC. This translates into CASSVTSGATYNEQFF.

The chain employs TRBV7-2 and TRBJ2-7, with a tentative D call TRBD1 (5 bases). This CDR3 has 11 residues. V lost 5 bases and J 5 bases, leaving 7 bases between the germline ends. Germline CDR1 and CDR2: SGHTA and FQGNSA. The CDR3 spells CASSPRDEQYF. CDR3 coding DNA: TGTGCCAGCAGCCCCAGGGACGAGCAGTACTTC.

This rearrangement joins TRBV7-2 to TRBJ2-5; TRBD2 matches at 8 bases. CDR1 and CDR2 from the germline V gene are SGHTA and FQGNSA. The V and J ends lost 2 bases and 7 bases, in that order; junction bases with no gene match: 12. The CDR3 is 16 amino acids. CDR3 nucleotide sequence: TGTGCCAGCAGCTTAAGCCTAGCGGGCCAGGGGAGGACCCAGTACTTC. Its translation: CASSLSLAGQGRTQYF.

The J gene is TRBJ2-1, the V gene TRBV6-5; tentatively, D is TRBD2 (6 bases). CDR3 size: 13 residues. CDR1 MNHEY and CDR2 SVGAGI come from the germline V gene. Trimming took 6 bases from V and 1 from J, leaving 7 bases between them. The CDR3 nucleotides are TGTGCCAGCAGCCGGGGGTCCTACAATGAGCAGTTCTTC. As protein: CASSRGSYNEQFF.

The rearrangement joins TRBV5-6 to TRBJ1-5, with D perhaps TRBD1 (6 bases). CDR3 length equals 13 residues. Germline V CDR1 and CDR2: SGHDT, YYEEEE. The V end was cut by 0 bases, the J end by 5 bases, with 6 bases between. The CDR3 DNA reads TGTGCCAGCAGCTTGGGGACAGATCAGCCCCAGCATTTT. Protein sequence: CASSLGTDQPQHF.

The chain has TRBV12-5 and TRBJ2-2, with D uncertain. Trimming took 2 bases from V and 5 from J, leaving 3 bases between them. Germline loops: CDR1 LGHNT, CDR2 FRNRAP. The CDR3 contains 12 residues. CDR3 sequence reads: CASGLTTGELFF. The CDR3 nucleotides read TGTGCTAGTGGTTTGACAACCGGGGAGCTGTTTTTT.

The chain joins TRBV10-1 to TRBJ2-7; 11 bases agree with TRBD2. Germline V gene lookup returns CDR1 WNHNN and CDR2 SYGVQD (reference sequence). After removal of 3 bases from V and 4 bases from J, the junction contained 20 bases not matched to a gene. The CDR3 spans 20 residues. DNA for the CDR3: TGCGCCAGCAGTGATATTCCCGGGACTAGCGGACCAAGGCCCCCTTACGAGCAGTACTTC. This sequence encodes CASSDIPGTSGPRPPYEQYF.

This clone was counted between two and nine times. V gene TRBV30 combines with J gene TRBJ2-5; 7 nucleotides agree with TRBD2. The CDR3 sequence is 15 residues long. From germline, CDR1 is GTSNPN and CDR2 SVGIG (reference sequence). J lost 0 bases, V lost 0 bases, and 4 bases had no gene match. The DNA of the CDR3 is TGTGCCTGGAGTGTAGGGCTAGCGGACCAAGAGACCCAGTACTTC. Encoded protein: CAWSVGLADQETQYF. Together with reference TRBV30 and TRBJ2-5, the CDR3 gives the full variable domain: SQTIHQWPATLVQPVGSPLSLECTVEGTSNPNLYWYRQAAGRGLQLLFYSVGIGQISSEVPQNLSASRPQDRQFILSSKKLLLSDSGFYLCAWSVGLADQETQYFGPGTRLLVL.

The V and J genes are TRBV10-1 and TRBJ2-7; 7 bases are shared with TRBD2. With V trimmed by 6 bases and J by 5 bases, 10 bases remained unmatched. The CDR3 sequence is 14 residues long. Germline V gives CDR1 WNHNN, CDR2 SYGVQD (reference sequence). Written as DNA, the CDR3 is TGCGCCAGCAGCGAGCCGGGACTAAATCACGAGCAGTACTTC. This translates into CASSEPGLNHEQYF.

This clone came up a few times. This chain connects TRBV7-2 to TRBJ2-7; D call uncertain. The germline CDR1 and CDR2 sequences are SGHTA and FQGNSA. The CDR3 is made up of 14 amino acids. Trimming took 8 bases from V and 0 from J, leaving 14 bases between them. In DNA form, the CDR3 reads TGTGCCAGCGCCCGTGGCGGAAGCTCCTACGAGCAGTACTTC. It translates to CASARGGSSYEQYF.

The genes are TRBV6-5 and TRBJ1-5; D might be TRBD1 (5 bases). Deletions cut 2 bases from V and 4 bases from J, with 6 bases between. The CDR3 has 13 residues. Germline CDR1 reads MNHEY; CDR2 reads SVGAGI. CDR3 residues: CASSYGGNQPQHF. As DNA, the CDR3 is TGTGCCAGCAGTTACGGGGGGAATCAGCCCCAGCATTTT.

As DNA, the CDR3 is TGTGCCATCGGGGCTAGCGGGGGCCAAGAGACCCAGTACTTC. Translating gives CAIGASGGQETQYF. The chain couples TRBV10-3 to TRBJ2-5, with 10 bases aligning to TRBD2. The CDR3 sequence is 14 residues long. Looked up from germline, CDR1 is ENHRY and CDR2 is SYGVKD. V lost 8 bases to trimming and J lost 1 base; unmatched junction nucleotides: 4.

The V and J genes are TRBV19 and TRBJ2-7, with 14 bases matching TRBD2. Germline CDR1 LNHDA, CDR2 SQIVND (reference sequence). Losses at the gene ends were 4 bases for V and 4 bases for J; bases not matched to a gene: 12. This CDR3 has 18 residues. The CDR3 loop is CASSKNLGTSGRWYEQYF. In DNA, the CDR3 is TGTGCCAGTAGTAAAAACCTCGGGACTAGCGGGAGATGGTACGAGCAGTACTTC.

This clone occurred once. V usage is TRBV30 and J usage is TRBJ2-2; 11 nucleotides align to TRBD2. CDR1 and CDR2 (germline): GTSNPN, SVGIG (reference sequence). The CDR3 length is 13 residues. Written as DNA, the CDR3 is TGTGCTAAGGGAACTAGCGGGAGCCGGGAGCTGTTTTTT. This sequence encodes CAKGTSGSRELFF.

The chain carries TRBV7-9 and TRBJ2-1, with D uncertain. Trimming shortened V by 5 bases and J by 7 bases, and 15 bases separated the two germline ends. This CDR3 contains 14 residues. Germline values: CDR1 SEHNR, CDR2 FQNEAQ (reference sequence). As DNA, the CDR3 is TGTGCCAGCAGCGCACGGCGGTCTCGGAATGAGCAGTTCTTC. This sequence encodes CASSARRSRNEQFF. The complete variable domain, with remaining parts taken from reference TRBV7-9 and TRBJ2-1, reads DTGVSQNPRHKITKRGQNVTFRCDPISEHNRLYWYRQTLGQGPEFLTYFQNEAQLEKSRLLSDRFSAERPKGSFSTLEIQRTEQGDSAMYLCASSARRSRNEQFFGPGTRLTVL.

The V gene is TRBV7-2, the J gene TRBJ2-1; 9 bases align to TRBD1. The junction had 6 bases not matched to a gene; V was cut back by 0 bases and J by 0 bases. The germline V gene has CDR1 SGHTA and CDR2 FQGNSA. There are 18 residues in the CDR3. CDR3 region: CASSLAPPGQGSYNEQFF. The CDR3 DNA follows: TGTGCCAGCAGCTTAGCTCCACCGGGACAGGGCTCCTACAATGAGCAGTTCTTC.

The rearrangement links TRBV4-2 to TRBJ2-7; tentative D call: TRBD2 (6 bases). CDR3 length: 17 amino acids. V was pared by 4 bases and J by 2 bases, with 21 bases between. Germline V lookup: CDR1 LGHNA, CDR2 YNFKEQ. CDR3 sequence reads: CASSRISTGTAPYEQYF. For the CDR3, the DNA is TGTGCCAGCAGCCGCATTAGCACCGGGACTGCGCCCTACGAGCAGTACTTC.

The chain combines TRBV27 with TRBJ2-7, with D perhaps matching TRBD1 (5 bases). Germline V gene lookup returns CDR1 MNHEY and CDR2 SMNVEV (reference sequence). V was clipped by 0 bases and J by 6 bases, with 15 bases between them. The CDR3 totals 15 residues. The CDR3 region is CASSLSRQRRGEQYF. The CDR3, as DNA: TGTGCCAGCAGTTTATCCCGACAGCGTCGCGGCGAGCAGTACTTC.

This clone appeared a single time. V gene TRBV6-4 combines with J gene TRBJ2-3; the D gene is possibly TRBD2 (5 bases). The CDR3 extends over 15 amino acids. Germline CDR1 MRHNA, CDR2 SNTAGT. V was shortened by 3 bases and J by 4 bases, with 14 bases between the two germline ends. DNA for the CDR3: TGTGCCAGCAGTGAATACTCCGGGATGGCAGATACGCAGTATTTT. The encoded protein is CASSEYSGMADTQYF.

CDR3 loop: CASSQVLYGTDTQYF. The DNA for the CDR3 is TGTGCCAGCAGCCAAGTTCTCTATGGCACAGATACGCAGTATTTT. V gene TRBV14 combines with J gene TRBJ2-3; no definite D call. V lost 1 base and J lost 1, with 9 bases in between. The CDR3 is 15 amino acids. Germline V gives CDR1 SGHDN, CDR2 FVKESK.

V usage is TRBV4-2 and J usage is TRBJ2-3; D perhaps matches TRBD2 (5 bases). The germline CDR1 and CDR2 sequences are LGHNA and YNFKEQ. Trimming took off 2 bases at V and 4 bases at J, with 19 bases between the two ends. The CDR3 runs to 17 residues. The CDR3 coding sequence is TGTGCCAGCAGCCAATTGGCTTTAGGGAGTTTGGCAGATACGCAGTATTTT. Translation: CASSQLALGSLADTQYF.

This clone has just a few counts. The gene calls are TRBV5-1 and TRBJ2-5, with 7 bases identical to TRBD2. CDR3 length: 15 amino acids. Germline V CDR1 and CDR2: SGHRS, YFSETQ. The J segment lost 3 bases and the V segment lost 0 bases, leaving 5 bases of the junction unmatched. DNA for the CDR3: TGCGCCAGCAGCTTGGTAAGCGGGACTGAAGAGACCCAGTACTTC. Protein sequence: CASSLVSGTEETQYF.

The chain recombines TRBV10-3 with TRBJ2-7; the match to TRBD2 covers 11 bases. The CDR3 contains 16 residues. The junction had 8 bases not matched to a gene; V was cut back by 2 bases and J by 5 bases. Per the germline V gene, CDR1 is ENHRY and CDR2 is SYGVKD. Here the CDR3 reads CAISEQLAGEDHEQYF. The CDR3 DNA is TGTGCCATCAGTGAGCAACTAGCGGGAGAGGACCACGAGCAGTACTTC.

CDR3 protein: CASSIGQGSYGYTF. CDR3 sequence (DNA): TGTGCCAGTAGTATAGGACAGGGGAGCTATGGCTACACCTTC. V and J are TRBV19 and TRBJ1-2, with 8 bases matching TRBD1. The V gene's germline CDR1 is LNHDA and CDR2 SQIVND (reference sequence). This CDR3 region has 14 residues. Trimming removed 1 base from V and 4 bases from J; junction bases left unmatched: 2.

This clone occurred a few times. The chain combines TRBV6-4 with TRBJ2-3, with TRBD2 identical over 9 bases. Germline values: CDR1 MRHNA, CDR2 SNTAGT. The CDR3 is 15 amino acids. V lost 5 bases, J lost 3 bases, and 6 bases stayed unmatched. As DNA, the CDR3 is TGTGCCAGCAGTTCCGGGCGGGAGGGGACAGATACGCAGTATTTT. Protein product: CASSSGREGTDTQYF.

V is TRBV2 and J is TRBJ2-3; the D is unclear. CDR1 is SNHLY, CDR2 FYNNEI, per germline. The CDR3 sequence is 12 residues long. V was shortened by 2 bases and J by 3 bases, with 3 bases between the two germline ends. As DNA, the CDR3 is TGTGCCAGCAGTGAATCTACAGATACGCAGTATTTT. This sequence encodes CASSESTDTQYF.

The CDR3 loop is CSTSPGTGLDEQYF. In DNA form, the CDR3 reads TGCAGCACCTCCCCCGGGACAGGGTTGGACGAGCAGTACTTC. The V call is TRBV29-1, the J call TRBJ2-7; TRBD1 matches at 9 bases. The ends lost 8 bases at V and 5 bases at J; junction bases unmatched: 13. The CDR3 consists of 14 residues. Germline loops: CDR1 SQVTM, CDR2 ANQGSEA.

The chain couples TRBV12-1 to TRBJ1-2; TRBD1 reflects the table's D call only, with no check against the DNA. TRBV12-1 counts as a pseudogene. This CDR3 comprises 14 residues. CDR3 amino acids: CASSIRQGTYGYTF. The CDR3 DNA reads TGTGCCAGCAGCATTCGACAGGGTACCTATGGCTACACCTTC.

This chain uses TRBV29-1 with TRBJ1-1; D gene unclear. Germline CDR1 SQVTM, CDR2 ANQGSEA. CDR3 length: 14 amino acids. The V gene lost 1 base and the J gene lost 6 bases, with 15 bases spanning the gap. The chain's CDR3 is CSVEANFKRPEAFF. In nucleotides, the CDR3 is TGCAGCGTTGAAGCCAATTTCAAGCGTCCTGAAGCTTTCTTT.

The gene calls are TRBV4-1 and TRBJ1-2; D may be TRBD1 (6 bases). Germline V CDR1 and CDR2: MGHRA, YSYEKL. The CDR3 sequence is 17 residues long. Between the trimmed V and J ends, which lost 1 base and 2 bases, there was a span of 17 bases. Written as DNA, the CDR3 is TGCGCCAGCAGCCAAGGTCGGAGACAGGCTAAAAACTATGGCTACACCTTC. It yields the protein CASSQGRRQAKNYGYTF.